This TCR beta chain was obtained from a study of T cells after yellow fever vaccination. Looking at the study overall: Fractions low in cell number were prepared with SMART-Seq v4 Ultra Low Input.

CDR3 length: 15 amino acids. CDR1 SGHAT and CDR2 FQDESV come from the germline V gene (reference sequence). V lost 5 bases and J lost 4, with 17 bases in between. TCR cDNA, made by 5'RACE template switching, carried an added universal primer site and UMIs. MiXCR, applied by TCRdb to the 5' RACE reads, yields one record per CDR3 protein. The table includes around 50,000 distinct CDR3 sequences, roughly 7.3% detected once. This clonotype was counted a single time. Its target is unknown. Findings and caveats of the study: At 95% to 96% for CD4 and approximately 89% for CD8, most primary-vaccination clones showed up again after the booster. In FACS-sorted repertoires, abundant clonotypes from the bulk population could appear as contaminants.

The chain joins TRBV11-1 to TRBJ1-1, with D maybe TRBD1 (5 bases). The sequence was collected from a man younger than 30 who received the YFV17D yellow fever vaccine. The material was CD8+ T cells sorted from PBMCs, obtained roughly 15 days after the first yellow fever vaccination. The chain's CDR3 is CASSLGLLGGTEAFF. Written as DNA, the CDR3 is TGTGCCAGCAGCCTAGGGCTCCTCGGGGGCACTGAAGCTTTCTTT. Drawing the rest from reference TRBV11-1 and TRBJ1-1, the complete variable domain is EAEVAQSPRYKITEKSQAVAFWCDPISGHATLYWYRQILGQGPELLVQFQDESVVDDSQLPKDRFSAERLKGVDSTLKIQPAELGDSAMYLCASSLGLLGGTEAFFGQGTRLTVV.